These 2 T cell receptor beta chains originate from one sample sequenced in a study of cytomegalovirus exposure and HLA in healthy donors. PCR employed 60 Vbeta and 13 Jbeta primers. Assay used: immunoSEQ multiplex PCR; TCRdb lists only in-frame clones, some missing. The table lists about 210,000 clones, more than 70% of them singletons. Sequencing was carried out using PBMCs. The receptors derive from a boy aged 10-17 years in good health and CMV-seronegative.

The chain recombines TRBV19 with TRBJ2-2; 11 bases are shared with TRBD2. This CDR3 contains 16 residues. V shed 7 bases, J shed 1 base, and the junction held 5 bases outside the gene matches. Per germline, CDR1 LNHDA and CDR2 SQIVND (reference sequence). This CDR3 reads CASKGGTSGNTGELFF. In DNA, the CDR3 is TGTGCCAGTAAAGGTGGGACTAGCGGGAACACCGGGGAGCTGTTTTTT.

The gene calls are TRBV6-1 and TRBJ2-3, with D unresolved. This CDR3 spans 16 amino acids. The germline V and J ends were trimmed by 4 bases and 5 bases, with 19 bases remaining between them. Germline V gene data show CDR1 as MNHNS and CDR2 as SASEGT. CDR3 DNA: TGTGCCAGCAGTGTTCGTGCCCCAACTTCGGGAGATACGCAGTATTTT. Translation: CASSVRAPTSGDTQYF.